Here is one T cell receptor (beta chain) with its context. Its specificity is unknown. This beta chain is an off-target read within a library intended for alpha chains, so its frequency means little. Specified time point: sample taken at primary tumor resection. Samples were donated by 72 untreated early-stage non-small cell lung cancer patients. This CDR3 spans 21 amino acids. J gave up 0 bases and V 10 bases, and 26 bases lay outside the gene matches. The source of the sample is a study of spatial heterogeneity in lung cancer. Looking at the study overall: Tumor regions showed TCR transcript counts that correlated strongly with a T cell module score from matched bulk RNA-seq.

TCRdb processed the 5' RACE reads anew with MiXCR; each CDR3 protein has one entry. This table holds around 220 distinct CDR3 sequences, roughly 18% found once. Study-level findings and limits: How many expanded intratumoral alpha and beta TCRs were present tracked the tumor mutation count, which was a count of nonsynonymous mutations.

This material consisted of lung tumor tissue, taken at surgery. The origin of this receptor is a male donor with early-stage non-small cell lung cancer. This sequence joins TRBV23-1 and TRBJ2-1; the match to TRBD2 covers 8 bases. TRBV23-1 is filed as an ORF, its function uncertain. This CDR3 is CATVNTPFGSGIGSSYNEQFF. The CDR3 nucleotides are TGCGCCACCGTGAATACCCCGTTCGGTAGCGGGATTGGAAGCTCCTACAATGAGCAGTTCTTC.